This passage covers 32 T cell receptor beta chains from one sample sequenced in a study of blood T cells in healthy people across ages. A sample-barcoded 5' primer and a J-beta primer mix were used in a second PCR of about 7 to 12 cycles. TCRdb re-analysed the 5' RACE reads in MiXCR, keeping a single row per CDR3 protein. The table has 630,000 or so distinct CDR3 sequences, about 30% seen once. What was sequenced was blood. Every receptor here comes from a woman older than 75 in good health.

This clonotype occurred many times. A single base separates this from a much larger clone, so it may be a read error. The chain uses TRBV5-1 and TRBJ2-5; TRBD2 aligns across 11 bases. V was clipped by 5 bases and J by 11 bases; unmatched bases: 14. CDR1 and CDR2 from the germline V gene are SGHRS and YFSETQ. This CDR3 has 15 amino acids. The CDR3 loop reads CASRSLAGGTNEQYF. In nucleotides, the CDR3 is TGCGCCAGCAGATCTCTAGCGGGGGGCACCAATGAGCAGTACTTC.

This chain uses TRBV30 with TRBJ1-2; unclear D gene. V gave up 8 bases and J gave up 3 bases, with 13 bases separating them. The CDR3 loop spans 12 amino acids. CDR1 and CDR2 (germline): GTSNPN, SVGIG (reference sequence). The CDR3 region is CARKRGDYGYTF. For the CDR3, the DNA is TGTGCCCGGAAACGGGGTGACTATGGCTACACCTTC.

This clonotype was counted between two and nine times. In DNA form, the CDR3 reads TGTGCCAGCAGCCACGACAGGGCCCCTCAGTATTTT. Protein product: CASSHDRAPQYF. J is TRBJ2-3 and V is TRBV14, with 7 bases aligning to TRBD1. The V gene's germline CDR1 is SGHDN and CDR2 FVKESK. V was clipped by 3 bases and J by 12 bases; unmatched bases: 6. The CDR3 is 12 residues long. Supplemented by reference TRBV14 and TRBJ2-3, the full variable domain reads EAGVTQFPSHSVIEKGQTVTLRCDPISGHDNLYWYRRVMGKEIKFLLHFVKESKQDESGMPNNRFLAERTGGTYSTLKVQPAELEDSGVYFCASSHDRAPQYFGPGTRLTVL.

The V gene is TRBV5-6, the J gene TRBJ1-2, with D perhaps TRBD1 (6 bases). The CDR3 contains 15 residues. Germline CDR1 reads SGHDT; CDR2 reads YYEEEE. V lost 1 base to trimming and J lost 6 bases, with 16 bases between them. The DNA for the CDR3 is TGTGCCAGCAGCTTGCGGGGGGCGACTACCCATGGCTACACCTTC. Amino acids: CASSLRGATTHGYTF.

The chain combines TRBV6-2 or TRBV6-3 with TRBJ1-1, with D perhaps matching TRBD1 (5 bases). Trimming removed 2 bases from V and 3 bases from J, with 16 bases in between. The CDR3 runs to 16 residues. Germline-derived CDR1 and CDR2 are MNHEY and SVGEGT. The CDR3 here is CASSYPGLGADTEAFF. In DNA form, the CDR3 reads TGTGCCAGCAGTTACCCAGGGTTAGGAGCTGACACTGAAGCTTTCTTT.

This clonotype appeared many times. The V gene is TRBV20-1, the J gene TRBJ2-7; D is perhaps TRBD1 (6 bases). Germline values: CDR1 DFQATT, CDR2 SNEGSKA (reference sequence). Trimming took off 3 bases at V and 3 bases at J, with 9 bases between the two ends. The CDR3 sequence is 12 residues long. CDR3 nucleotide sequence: TGCAGTGCTAGTAGGGGGTTCTACGAGCAGTACTTC. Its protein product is CSASRGFYEQYF.

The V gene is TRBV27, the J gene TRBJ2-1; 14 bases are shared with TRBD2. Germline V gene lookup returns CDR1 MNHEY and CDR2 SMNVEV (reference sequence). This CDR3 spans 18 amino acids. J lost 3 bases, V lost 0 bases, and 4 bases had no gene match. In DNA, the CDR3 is TGTGCCAGCAGTTTATCGGGGACTAGCGGGGGTTACTACAATGAGCAGTTCTTC. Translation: CASSLSGTSGGYYNEQFF.

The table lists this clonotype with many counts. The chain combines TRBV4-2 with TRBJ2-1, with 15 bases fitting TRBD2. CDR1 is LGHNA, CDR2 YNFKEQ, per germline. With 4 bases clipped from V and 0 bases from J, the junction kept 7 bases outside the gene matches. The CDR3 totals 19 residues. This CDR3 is CASSLGLAGGPSSYNEQFF. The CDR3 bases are TGTGCCAGCAGCCTTGGACTAGCGGGGGGGCCAAGCTCCTACAATGAGCAGTTCTTC.

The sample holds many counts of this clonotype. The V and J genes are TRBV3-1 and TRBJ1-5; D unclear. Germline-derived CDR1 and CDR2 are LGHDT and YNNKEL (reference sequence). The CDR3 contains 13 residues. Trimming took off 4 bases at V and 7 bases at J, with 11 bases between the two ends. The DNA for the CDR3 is TGTGCCAGCAGCCCGGGGAGGCGGCAGCCCCAGCATTTT. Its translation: CASSPGRRQPQHF.

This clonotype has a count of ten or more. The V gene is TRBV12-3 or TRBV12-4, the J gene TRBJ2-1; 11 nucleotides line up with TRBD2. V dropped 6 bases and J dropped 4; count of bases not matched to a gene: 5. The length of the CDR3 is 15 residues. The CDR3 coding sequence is TGTGCCAGCAGGGAACTAGCGGGGGATTACAATGAGCAGTTCTTC. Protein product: CASRELAGDYNEQFF.

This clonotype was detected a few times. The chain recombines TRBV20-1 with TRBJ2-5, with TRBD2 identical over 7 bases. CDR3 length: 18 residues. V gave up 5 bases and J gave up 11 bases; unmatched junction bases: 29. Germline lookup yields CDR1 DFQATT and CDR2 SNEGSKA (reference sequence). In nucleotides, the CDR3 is TGCAGTGCTGCCCACGGGCAGGGAATTACGGGAGGATCCGATGAGCAGTACTTC. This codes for CSAAHGQGITGGSDEQYF.

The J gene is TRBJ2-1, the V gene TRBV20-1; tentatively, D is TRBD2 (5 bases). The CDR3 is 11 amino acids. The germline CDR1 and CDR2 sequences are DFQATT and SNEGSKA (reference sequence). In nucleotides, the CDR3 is TGCAGCGAGGGCACTAACAATGAGCAGTTCTTC. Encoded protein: CSEGTNNEQFF.

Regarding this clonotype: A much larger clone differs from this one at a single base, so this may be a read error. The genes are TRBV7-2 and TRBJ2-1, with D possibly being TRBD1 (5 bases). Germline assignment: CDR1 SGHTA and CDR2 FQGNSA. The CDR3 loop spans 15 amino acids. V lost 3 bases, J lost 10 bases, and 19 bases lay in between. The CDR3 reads CASSFFIIGEGEQFF. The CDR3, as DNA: TGTGCCAGCAGCTTCTTTATTATAGGGGAAGGGGAGCAGTTCTTC.

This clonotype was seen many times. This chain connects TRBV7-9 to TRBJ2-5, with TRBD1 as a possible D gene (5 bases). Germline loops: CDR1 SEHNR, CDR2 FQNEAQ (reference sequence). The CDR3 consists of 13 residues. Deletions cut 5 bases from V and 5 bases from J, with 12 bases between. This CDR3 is CASSATVPETQYF. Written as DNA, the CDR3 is TGTGCCAGCAGCGCGACAGTCCCGGAGACCCAGTACTTC.

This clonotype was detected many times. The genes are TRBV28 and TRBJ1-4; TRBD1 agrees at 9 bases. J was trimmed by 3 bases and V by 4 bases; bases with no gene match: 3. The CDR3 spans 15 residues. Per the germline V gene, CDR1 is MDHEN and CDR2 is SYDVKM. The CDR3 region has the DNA TGTGCCAGCAGTTCACAGGGGGCTGCTAATGAAAAACTGTTTTTT. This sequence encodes CASSSQGAANEKLFF. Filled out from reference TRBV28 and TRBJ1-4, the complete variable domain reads DVKVTQSSRYLVKRTGEKVFLECVQDMDHENMFWYRQDPGLGLRLIYFSYDVKMKEKGDIPEGYSVSREKKERFSLILESASTNQTSMYLCASSSQGAANEKLFFGSGTQLSVL.

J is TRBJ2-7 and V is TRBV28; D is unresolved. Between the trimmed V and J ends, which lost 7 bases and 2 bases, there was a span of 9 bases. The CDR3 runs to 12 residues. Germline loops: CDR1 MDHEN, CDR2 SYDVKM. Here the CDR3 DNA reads TGTGCCAGCAATAGCCAGACCTACGAGCAGTACTTC. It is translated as CASNSQTYEQYF.

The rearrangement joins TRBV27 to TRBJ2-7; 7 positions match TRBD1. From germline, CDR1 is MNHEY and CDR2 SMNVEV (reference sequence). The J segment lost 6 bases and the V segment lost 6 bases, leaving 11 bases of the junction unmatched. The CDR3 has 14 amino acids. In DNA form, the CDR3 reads TGTGCCAGCAGGGGGACAGCCATACCCTTCGAGCAGTACTTC. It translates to CASRGTAIPFEQYF.

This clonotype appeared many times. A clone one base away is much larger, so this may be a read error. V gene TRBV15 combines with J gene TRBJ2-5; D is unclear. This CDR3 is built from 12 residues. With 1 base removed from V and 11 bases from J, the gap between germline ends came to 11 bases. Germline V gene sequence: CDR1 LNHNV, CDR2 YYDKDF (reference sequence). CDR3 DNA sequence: TGTGCCACCAGCAGAGGGACCCCTGAGCAGTACTTC. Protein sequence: CATSRGTPEQYF.

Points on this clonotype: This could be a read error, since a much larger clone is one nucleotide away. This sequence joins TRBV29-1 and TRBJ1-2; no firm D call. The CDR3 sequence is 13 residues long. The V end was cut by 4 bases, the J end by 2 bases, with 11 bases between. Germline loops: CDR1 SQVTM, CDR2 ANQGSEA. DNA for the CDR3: TGCAGCGTTGTCCCTCAGAGCAACTATGGCTACACCTTC. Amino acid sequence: CSVVPQSNYGYTF.

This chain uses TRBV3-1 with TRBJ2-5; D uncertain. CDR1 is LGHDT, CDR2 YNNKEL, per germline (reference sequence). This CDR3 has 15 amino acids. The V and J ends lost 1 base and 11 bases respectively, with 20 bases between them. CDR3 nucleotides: TGTGCCAGCAGCCAAGTCCCTAGTTCTTGGAATGAGCAGTACTTC. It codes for CASSQVPSSWNEQYF.

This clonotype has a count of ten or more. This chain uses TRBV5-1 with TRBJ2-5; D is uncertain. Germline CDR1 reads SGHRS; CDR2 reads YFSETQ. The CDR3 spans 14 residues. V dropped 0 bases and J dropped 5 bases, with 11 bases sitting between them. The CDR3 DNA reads TGCGCCAGCAGCTTGGAAATGGGCACTGAGACCCAGTACTTC. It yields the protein CASSLEMGTETQYF.

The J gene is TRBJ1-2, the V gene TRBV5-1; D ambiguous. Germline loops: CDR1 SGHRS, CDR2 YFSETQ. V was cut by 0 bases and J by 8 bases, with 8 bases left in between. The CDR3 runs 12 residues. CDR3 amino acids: CASSLGYSGYTF. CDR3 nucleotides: TGCGCCAGCAGCTTGGGTTACAGCGGCTACACCTTC. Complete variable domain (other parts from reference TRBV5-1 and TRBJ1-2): KAGVTQTPRYLIKTRGQQVTLSCSPISGHRSVSWYQQTPGQGLQFLFEYFSETQRNKGNFPGRFSGRQFSNSRSEMNVSTLELGDSALYLCASSLGYSGYTFGSGTRLTVV.

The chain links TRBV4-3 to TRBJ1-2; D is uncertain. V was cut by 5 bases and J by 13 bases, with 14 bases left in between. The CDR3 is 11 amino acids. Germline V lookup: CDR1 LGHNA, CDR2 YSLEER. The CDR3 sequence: CASSVGSTVTF. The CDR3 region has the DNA TGCGCCAGCAGCGTCGGGTCTACTGTCACCTTC.

The CDR3 is CSASHRVAKNIQYF. DNA for the CDR3: TGCAGTGCTAGTCACAGGGTCGCCAAAAACATTCAGTACTTC. The chain links TRBV20-1 to TRBJ2-4, with D tentatively TRBD1 (6 bases). Deletions cut 3 bases from V and 1 base from J, with 10 bases between. The CDR3 covers 14 residues. Germline V gene lookup returns CDR1 DFQATT and CDR2 SNEGSKA (reference sequence).

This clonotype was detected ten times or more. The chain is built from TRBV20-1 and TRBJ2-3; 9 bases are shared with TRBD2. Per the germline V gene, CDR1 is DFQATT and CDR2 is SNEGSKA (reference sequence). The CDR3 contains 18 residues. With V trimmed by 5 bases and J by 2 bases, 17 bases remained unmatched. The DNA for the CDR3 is TGCAGTGCTCCCTACGTGATGGTAGCGGGGGACTACACAGATACGCAGTATTTT. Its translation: CSAPYVMVAGDYTDTQYF.

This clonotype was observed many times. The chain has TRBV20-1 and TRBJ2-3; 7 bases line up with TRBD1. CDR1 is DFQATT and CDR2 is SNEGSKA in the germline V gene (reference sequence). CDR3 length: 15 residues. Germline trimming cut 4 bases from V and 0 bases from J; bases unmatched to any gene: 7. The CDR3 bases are TGCAGTGCTAACGGGGCAGGGGGTAGCACAGATACGCAGTATTTT. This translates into CSANGAGGSTDTQYF.

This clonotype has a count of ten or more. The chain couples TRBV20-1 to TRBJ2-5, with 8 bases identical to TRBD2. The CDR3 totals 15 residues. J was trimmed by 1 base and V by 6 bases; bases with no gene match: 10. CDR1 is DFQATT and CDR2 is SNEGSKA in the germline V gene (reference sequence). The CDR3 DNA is TGCAGTGCCCACCGTGGCGGGGGGTTCCAAGAGACCCAGTACTTC. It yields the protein CSAHRGGGFQETQYF.

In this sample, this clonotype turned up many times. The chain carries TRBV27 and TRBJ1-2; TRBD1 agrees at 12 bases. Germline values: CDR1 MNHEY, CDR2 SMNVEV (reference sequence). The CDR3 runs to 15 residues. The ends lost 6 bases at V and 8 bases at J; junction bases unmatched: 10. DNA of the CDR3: TGTGCCAGCAGCACACCGGGACAGGGGGCTCGGGGCTACACCTTC. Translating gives CASSTPGQGARGYTF.

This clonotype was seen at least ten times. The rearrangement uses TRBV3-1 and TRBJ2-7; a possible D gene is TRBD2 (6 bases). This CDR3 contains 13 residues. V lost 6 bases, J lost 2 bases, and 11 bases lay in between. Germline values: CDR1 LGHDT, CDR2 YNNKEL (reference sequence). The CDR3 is CASRSRGTYEQYF. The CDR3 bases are TGTGCCAGCAGATCGCGGGGAACCTACGAGCAGTACTTC.

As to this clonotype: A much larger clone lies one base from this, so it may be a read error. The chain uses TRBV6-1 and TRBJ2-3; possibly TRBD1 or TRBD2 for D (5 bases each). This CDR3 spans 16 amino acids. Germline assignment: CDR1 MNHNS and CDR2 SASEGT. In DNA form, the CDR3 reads TGTACCAGCAGTGCGGTGACTTCTGGGGCGGGAGATACGCAGTATTTT. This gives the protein CTSSAVTSGAGDTQYF.

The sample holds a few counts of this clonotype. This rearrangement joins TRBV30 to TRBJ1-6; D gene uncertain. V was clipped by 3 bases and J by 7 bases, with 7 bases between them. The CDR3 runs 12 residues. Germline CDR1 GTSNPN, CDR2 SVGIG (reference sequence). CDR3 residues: CAWSLTNSPLHF. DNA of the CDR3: TGTGCCTGGAGCCTGACCAATTCACCCCTCCACTTT.

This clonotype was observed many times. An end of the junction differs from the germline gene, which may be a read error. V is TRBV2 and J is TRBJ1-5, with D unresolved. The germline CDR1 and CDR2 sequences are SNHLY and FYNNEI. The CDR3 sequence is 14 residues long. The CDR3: CASSEGGTNQPQHF. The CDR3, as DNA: TGTGCCAGCAGCGAAGGTGGCACCAATCAGCCCCAGCATTTT.